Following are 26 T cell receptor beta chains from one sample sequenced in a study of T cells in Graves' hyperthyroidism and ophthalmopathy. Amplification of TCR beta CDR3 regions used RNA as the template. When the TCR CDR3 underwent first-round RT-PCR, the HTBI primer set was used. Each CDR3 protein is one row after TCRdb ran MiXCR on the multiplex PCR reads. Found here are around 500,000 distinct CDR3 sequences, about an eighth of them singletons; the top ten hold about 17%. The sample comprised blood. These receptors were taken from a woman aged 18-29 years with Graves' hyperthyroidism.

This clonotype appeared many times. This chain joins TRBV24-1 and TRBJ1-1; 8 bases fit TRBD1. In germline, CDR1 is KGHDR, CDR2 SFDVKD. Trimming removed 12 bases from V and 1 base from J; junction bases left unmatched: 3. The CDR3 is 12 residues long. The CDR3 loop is CASQGANTEAFF. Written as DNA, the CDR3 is TGTGCCTCCCAGGGGGCGAACACTGAAGCTTTCTTT.

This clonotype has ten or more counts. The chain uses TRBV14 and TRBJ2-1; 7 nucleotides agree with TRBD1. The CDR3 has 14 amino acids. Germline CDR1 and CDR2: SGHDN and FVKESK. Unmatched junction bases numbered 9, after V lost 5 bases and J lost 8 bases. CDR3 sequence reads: CASSTFTGVDEQFF. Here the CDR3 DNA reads TGTGCCAGCAGCACGTTTACAGGGGTGGATGAGCAGTTCTTC.

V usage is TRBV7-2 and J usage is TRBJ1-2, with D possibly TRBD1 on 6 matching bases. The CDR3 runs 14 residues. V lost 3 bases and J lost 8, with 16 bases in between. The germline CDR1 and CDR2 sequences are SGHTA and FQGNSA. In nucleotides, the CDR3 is TGTGCCAGCAGCTTTACCGCAGGGGTCATGGGCTACACCTTC. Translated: CASSFTAGVMGYTF.

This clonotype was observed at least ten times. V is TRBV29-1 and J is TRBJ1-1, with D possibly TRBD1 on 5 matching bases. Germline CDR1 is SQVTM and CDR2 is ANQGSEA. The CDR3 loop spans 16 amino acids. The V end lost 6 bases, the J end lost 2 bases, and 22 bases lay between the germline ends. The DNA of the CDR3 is TGCAGCGTCCAGTCACGGGGGTCCATTTCTAACACTGAAGCTTTCTTT. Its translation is CSVQSRGSISNTEAFF.

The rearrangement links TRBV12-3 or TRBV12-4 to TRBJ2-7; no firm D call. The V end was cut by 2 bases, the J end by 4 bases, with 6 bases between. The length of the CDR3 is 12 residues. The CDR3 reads CASSLLLYEQYF. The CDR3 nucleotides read TGTGCCAGCAGTTTACTGTTGTACGAGCAGTACTTC.

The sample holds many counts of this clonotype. CDR3 nucleotides: TGTGCCAGCAGCGTTAGCGGGCTGAGCTCCTACAATGAGCAGTTCTTC. Its protein product is CASSVSGLSSYNEQFF. V and J are TRBV7-3 and TRBJ2-1; TRBD2 aligns across 7 bases. This CDR3 is built from 16 residues. V was clipped by 5 bases and J by 0 bases; unmatched bases: 7. The germline V gene has CDR1 SGHTA and CDR2 FQGTGA.

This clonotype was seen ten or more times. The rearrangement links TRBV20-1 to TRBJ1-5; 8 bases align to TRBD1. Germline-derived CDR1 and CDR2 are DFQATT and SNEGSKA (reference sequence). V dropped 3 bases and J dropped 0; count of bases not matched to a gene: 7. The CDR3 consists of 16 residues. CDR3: CSASTTGGNSNQPQHF. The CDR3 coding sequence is TGCAGTGCTAGTACAACAGGGGGGAATAGCAATCAGCCCCAGCATTTT.

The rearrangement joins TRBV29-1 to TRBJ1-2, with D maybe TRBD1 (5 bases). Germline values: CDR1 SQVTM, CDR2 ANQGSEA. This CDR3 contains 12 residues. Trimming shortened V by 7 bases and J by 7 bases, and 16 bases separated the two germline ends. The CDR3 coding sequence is TGCAGCGCCCCCCAGGGTAAGGGTGGCTACACCTTC. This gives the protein CSAPQGKGGYTF. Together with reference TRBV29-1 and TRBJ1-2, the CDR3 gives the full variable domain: SAVISQKPSRDICQRGTSLTIQCQVDSQVTMMFWYRQQPGQSLTLIATANQGSEATYESGFVIDKFPISRPNLTFSTLTVSNMSPEDSSIYLCSAPQGKGGYTFGSGTRLTVV.

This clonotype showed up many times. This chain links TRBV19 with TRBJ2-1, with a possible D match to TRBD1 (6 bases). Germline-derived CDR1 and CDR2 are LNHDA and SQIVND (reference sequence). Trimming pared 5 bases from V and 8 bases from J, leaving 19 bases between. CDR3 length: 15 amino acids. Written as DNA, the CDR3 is TGTGCCAGTAGTTCCTGGACAGATTTAGGGGATGAGCAGTTCTTC. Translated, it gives CASSSWTDLGDEQFF.

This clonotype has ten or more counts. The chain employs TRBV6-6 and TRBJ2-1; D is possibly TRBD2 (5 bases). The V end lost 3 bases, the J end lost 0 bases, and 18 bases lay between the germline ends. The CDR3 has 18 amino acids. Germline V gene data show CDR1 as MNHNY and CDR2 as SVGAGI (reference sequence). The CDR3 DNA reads TGTGCCAGCAGTTATTCGGCACCCGGGATAAGCTCCTACAATGAGCAGTTCTTC. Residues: CASSYSAPGISSYNEQFF.

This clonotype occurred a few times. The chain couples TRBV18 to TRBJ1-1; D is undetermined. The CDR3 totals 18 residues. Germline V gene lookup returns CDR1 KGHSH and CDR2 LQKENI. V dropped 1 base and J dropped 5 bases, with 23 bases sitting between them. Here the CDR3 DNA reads TGTGCCAGCTCACCACGATCCGGTTTCGCAAGTTCAAGGACTGAAGCTTTCTTT. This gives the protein CASSPRSGFASSRTEAFF.

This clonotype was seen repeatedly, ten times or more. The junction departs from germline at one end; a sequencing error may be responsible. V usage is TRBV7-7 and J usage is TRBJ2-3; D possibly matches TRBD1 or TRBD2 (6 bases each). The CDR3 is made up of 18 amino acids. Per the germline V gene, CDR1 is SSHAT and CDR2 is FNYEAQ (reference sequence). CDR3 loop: CASSLAQFGGGITDTQYF. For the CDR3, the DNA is TGTGCTAGCAGCTTAGCCCAATTCGGGGGCGGAATTACAGATACGCAGTATTTT.

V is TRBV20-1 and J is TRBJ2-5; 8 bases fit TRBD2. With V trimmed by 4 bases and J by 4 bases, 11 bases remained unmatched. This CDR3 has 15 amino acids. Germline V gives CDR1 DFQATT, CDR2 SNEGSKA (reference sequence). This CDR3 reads CSAIPREGLRETQYF. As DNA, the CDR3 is TGCAGTGCTATCCCTCGGGAGGGCCTGCGAGAGACCCAGTACTTC.

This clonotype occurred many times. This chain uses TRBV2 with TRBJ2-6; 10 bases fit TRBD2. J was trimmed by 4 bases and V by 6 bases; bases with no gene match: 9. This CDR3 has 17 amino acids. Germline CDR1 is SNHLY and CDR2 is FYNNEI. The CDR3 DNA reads TGTGCCAGCAGCCCCAGCGGGAGGGCCTCAGGGGCCAACGTCCTGACTTTC. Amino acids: CASSPSGRASGANVLTF. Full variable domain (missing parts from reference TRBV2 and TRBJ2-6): EPEVTQTPSHQVTQMGQEVILRCVPISNHLYFYWYRQILGQKVEFLVSFYNNEISEKSEIFDDQFSVERPDGSNFTLKIRSTKLEDSAMYFCASSPSGRASGANVLTFGAGSRLTVL.

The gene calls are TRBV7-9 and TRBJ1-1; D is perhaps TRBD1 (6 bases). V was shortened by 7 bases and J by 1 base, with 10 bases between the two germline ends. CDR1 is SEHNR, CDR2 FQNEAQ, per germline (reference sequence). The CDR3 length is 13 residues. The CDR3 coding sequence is TGTGCCAGCATGGGACACCCGAACACTGAAGCTTTCTTT. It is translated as CASMGHPNTEAFF.

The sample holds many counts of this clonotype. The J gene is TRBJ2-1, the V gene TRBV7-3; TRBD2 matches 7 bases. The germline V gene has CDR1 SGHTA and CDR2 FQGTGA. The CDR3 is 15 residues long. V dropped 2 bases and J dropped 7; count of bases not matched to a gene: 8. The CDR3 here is CASSLGGSFTNEQFF. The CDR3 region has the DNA TGTGCCAGCAGCTTAGGCGGGAGTTTTACGAATGAGCAGTTCTTC. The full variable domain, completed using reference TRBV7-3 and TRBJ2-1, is GAGVSQTPSNKVTEKGKYVELRCDPISGHTALYWYRQSLGQGPEFLIYFQGTGAADDSGLPNDRFFAVRPEGSVSTLKIQRTERGDSAVYLCASSLGGSFTNEQFFGPGTRLTVL.

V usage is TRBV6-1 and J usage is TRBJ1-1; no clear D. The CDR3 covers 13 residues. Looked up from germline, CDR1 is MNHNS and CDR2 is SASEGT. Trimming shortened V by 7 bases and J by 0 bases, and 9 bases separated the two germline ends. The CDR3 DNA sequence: TGTGCCAGCATCTTCGAGGTGAACACTGAAGCTTTCTTT. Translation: CASIFEVNTEAFF.

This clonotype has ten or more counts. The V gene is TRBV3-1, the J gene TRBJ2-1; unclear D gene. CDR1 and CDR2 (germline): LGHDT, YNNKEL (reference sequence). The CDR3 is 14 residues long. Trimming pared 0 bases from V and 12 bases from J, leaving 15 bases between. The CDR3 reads CASSQDINSVGQFF. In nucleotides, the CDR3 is TGTGCCAGCAGCCAAGATATTAACAGTGTGGGGCAGTTCTTC.

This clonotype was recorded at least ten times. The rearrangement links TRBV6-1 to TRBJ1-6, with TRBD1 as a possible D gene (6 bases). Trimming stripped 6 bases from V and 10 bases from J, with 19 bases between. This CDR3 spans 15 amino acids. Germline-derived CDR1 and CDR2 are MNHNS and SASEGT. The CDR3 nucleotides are TGTGCCAGCAGCCCTGACGCACAGGGAGGATCACCCCTCCACTTT. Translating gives CASSPDAQGGSPLHF.

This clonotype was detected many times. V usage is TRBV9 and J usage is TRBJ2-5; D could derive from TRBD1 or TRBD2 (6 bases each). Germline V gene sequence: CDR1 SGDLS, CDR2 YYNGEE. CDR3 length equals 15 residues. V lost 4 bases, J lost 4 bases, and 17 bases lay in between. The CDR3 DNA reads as TGTGCCAGCAGCCCCTCGGGGGCAGGAGGAGAGACCCAGTACTTC. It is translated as CASSPSGAGGETQYF.

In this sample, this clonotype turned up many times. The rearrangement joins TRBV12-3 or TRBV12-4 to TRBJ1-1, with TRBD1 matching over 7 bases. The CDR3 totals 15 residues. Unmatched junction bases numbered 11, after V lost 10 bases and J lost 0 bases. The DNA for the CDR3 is TGTGCCACGTCGCTACAGACAGGGATGAACACTGAAGCTTTCTTT. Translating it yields CATSLQTGMNTEAFF.

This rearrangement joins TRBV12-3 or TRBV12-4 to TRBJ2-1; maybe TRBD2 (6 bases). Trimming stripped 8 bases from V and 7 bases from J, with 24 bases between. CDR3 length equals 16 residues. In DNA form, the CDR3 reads TGTGCCAGCTCCCCCGCGGGGACTCTCGGGGGAAATGAGCAGTTCTTC. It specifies CASSPAGTLGGNEQFF.

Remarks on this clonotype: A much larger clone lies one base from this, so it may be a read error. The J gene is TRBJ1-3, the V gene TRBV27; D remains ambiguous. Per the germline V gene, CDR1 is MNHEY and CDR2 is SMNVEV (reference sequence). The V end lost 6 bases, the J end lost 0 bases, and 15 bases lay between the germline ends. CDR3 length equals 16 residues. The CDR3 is CASSILTERSGNTIYF. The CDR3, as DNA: TGTGCCAGCAGCATCCTGACGGAACGCTCTGGAAACACCATATATTTT.

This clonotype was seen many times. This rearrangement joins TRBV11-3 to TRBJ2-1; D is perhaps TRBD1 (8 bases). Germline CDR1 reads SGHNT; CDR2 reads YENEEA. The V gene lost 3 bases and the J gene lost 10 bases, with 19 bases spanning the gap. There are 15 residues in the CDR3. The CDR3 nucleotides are TGTGCCAGCAGCTTTTACAGGGGGGGGAGGGAAGAGCAGTTCTTC. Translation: CASSFYRGGREEQFF. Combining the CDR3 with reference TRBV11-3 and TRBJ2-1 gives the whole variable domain EAGVVQSPRYKIIEKKQPVAFWCNPISGHNTLYWYLQNLGQGPELLIRYENEEAVDDSQLPKDRFSAERLKGVDSTLKIQPAELGDSAVYLCASSFYRGGREEQFFGPGTRLTVL.

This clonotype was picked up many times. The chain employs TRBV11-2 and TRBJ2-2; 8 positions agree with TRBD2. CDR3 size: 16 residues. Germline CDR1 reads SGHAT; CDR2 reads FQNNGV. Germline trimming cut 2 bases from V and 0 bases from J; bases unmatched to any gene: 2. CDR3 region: CASSLKLAANTGELFF. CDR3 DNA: TGTGCCAGCAGCTTAAAACTAGCGGCGAACACCGGGGAGCTGTTTTTT.

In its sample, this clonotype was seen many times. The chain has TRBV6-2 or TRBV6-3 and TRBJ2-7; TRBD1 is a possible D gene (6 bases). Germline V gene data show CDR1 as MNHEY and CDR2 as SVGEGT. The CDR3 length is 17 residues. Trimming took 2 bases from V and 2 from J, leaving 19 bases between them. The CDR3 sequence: CASSYAPDRQTTYEQYV. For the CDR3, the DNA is TGTGCCAGCAGTTACGCCCCTGACAGGCAAACAACCTACGAGCAGTACGTC.